This T cell receptor beta chain was captured in a study of OX40 agonist ivuxolimab in advanced cancers. On the study more broadly: Patients were dosed with the agonistic anti-OX40 (CD134) antibody ivuxolimab.

Measured with immunoSEQ multiplex PCR; TCRdb has only the in-frame clones, and not every one. Of over 50,000 clones listed, roughly 90% are singletons. This CDR3 has 16 residues. Germline V gives CDR1 LGHNA, CDR2 YNFKEQ. Trimming took 1 base from V and 1 from J, leaving 11 bases between them. Whole-study results and caveats: In CD8+ T cells, expanded clones were on average more numerous than in CD4+.

As regards this clone: As yet, its antigen is unknown.

The sequence was obtained from an adult with an advanced solid tumor such as melanoma, head and neck, liver or kidney cancer. This chain links TRBV4-2 with TRBJ1-3; TRBD1 might be the D (5 bases). This specimen was CD4+ or CD8+ T cells sorted from blood, taken in a trial of the OX40 agonist ivuxolimab. CDR3 DNA: TGTGCCAGCAGCCAAGTGGGGGAAGGGTCTGGAAACACCATATATTTT. Translated: CASSQVGEGSGNTIYF.